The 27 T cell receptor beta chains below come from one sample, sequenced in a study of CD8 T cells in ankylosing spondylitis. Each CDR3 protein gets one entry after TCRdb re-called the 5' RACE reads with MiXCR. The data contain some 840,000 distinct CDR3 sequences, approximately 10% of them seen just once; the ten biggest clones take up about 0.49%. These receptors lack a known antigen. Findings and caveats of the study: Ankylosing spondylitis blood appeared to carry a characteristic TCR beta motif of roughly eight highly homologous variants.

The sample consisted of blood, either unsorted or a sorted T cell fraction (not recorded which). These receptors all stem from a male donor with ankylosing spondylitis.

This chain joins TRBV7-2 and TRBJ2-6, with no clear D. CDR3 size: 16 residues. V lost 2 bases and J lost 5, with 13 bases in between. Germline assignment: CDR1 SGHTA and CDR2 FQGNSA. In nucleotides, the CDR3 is TGTGCCAGCAGCTTAAACGTTGGTGGGTGGGCCAACGTCCTGACTTTC. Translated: CASSLNVGGWANVLTF.

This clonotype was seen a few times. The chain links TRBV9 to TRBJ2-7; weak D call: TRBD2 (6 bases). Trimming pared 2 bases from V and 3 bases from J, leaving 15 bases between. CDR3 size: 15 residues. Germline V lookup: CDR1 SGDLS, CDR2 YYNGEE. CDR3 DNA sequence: TGTGCCAGCAGCGTGGGAGGCCCTCTTATCTACGAGCAGTACTTC. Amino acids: CASSVGGPLIYEQYF.

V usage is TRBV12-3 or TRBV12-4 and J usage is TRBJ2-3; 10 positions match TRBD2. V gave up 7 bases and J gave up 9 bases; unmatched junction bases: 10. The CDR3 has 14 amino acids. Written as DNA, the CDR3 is TGTGCCAGCACCCCAGCGGGAGGGCCGGGAACGCAGTATTTT. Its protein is CASTPAGGPGTQYF.

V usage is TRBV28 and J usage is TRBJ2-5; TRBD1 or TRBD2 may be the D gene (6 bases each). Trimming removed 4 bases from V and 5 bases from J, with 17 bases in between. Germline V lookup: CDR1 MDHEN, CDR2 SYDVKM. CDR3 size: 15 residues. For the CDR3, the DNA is TGTGCCAGCAGTTCCCCAGGAGGGGGAGACGAGACCCAGTACTTC. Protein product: CASSSPGGGDETQYF.

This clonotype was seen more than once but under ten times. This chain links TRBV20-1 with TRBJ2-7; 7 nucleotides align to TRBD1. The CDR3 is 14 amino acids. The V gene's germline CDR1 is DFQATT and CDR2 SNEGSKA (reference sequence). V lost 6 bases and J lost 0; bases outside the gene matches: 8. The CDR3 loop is CSAQRDSVSYEQYF. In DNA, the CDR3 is TGCAGTGCCCAGAGGGACAGTGTCTCCTACGAGCAGTACTTC.

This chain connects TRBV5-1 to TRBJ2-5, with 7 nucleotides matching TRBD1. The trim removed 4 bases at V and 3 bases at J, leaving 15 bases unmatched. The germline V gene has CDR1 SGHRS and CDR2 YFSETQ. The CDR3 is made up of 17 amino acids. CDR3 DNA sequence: TGCGCCAGCAGCGCTGGACAGGCCAAGAGAAAAGAAGAGACCCAGTACTTC. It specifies CASSAGQAKRKEETQYF.

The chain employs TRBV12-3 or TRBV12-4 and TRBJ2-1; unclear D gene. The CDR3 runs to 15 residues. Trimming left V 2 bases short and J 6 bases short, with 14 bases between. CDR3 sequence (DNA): TGTGCCAGCAGTTTAATGCGGAGTGGTGGCAATGAGCAGTTCTTC. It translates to CASSLMRSGGNEQFF.

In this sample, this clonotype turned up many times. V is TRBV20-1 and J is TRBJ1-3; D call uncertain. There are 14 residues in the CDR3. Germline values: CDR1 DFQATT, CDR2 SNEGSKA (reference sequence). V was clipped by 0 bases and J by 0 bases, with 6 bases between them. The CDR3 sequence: CSAREPYSGNTIYF. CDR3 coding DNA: TGCAGTGCTAGAGAACCCTACTCTGGAAACACCATATATTTT.

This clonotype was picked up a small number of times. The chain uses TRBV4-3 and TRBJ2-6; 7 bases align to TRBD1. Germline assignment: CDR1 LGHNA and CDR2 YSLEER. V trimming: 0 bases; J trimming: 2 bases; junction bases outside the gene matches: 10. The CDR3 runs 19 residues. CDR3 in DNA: TGCGCCAGCAGCCAAGATGAGGGACAGTTACTTGCTGGGGCCAACGTCCTGACTTTC. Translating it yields CASSQDEGQLLAGANVLTF.

In nucleotides, the CDR3 is TGCAGTGCTAGAGATACACGGGCCAATACGCAGTATTTT. Protein: CSARDTRANTQYF. The gene calls are TRBV20-1 and TRBJ2-3; no reliable D call. Germline CDR1 and CDR2: DFQATT and SNEGSKA (reference sequence). The ends were cut back, 0 bases at V and 7 bases at J, with 11 bases in the middle. The CDR3 has 13 residues.

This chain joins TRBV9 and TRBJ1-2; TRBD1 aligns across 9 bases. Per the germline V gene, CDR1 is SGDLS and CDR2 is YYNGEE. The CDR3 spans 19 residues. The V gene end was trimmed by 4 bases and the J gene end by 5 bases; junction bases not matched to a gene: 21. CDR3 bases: TGTGCCAGCAGCCCCGGAGGGGGGACAGGGATTATCCGCGGGTATGGCTACACCTTC. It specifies CASSPGGGTGIIRGYGYTF. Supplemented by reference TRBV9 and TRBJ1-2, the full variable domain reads DSGVTQTPKHLITATGQRVTLRCSPRSGDLSVYWYQQSLDQGLQFLIQYYNGEERAKGNILERFSAQQFPDLHSELNLSSLELGDSALYFCASSPGGGTGIIRGYGYTFGSGTRLTVV.

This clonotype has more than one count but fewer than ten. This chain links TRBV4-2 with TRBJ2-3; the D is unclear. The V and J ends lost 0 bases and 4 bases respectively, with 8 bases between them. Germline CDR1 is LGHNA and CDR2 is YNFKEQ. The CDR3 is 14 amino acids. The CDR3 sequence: CASSQDRQADTQYF. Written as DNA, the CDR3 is TGTGCCAGCAGCCAAGATCGGCAGGCAGATACGCAGTATTTT.

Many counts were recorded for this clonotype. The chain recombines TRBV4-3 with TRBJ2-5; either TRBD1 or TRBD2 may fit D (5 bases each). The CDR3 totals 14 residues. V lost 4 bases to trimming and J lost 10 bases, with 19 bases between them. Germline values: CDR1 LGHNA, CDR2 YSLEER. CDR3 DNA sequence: TGCGCCAGCAGCCTAACCGGGACGCCTGGAGTCCAGTACTTC. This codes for CASSLTGTPGVQYF.

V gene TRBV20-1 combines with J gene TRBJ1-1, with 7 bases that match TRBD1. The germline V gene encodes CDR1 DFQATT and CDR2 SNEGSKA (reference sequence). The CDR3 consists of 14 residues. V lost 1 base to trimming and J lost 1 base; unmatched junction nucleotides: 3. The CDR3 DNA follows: TGCAGTGCTAGAGTGGGACAGTGGAACACTGAAGCTTTCTTT. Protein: CSARVGQWNTEAFF.

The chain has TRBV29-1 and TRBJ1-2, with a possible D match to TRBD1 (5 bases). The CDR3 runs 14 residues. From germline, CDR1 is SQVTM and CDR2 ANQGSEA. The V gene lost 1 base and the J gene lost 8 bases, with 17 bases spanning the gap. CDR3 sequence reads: CSVEGAGFGPGYTF. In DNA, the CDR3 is TGCAGCGTTGAAGGCGCAGGGTTTGGTCCGGGCTACACCTTC.

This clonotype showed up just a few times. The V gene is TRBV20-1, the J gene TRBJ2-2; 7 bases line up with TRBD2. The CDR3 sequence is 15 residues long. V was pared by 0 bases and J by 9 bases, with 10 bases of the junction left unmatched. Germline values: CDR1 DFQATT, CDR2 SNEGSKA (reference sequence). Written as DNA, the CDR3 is TGCAGTGCTAGAGATTGGGCTAAGCGGGACCGGGAGCTGTTTTTT. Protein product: CSARDWAKRDRELFF.

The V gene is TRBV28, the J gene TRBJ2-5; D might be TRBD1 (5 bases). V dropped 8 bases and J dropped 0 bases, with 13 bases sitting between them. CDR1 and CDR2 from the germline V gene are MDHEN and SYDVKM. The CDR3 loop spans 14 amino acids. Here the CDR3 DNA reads TGTGCCAGCGGGGAAGGGGCTTACCAAGAGACCCAGTACTTC. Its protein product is CASGEGAYQETQYF. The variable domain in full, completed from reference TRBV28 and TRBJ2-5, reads DVKVTQSSRYLVKRTGEKVFLECVQDMDHENMFWYRQDPGLGLRLIYFSYDVKMKEKGDIPEGYSVSREKKERFSLILESASTNQTSMYLCASGEGAYQETQYFGPGTRLLVL.

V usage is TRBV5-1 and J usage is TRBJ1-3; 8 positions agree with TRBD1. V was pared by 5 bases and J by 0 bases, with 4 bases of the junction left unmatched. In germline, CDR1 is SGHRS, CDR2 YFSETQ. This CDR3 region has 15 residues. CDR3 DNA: TGCGCCAGCAGGATTACAGGGGGCTCTGGAAACACCATATATTTT. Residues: CASRITGGSGNTIYF.

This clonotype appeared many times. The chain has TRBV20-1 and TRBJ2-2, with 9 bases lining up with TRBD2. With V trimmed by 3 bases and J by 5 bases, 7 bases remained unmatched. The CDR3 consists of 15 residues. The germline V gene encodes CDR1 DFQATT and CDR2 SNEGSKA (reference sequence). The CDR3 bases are TGCAGTGCTAGCTTAGCGGGAGTCGGGACCGGGGAGCTGTTTTTT. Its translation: CSASLAGVGTGELFF.

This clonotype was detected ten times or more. The CDR3 loop is CSARDPRRGAHEQYF. The CDR3 region has the DNA TGCAGTGCTAGAGATCCGAGGCGGGGGGCTCACGAGCAGTACTTC. The J gene is TRBJ2-7, the V gene TRBV20-1; 8 bases map to TRBD2. J was trimmed by 5 bases and V by 0 bases; bases with no gene match: 9. In germline, CDR1 is DFQATT, CDR2 SNEGSKA (reference sequence). The CDR3 has 15 amino acids.

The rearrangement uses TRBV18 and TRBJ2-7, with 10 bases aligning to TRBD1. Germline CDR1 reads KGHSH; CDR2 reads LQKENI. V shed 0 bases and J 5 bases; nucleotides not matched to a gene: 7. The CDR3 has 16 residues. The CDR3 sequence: CASSPPTGQGLNEQYF. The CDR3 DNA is TGTGCCAGCTCACCACCGACGGGACAGGGGCTCAACGAGCAGTACTTC.

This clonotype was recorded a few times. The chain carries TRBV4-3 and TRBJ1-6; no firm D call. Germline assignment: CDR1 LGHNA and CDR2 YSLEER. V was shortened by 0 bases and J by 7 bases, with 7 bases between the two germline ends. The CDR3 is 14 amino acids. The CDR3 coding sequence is TGCGCCAGCAGCCAAGACTTCAGGAATTCACCCCTCCACTTT. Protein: CASSQDFRNSPLHF.

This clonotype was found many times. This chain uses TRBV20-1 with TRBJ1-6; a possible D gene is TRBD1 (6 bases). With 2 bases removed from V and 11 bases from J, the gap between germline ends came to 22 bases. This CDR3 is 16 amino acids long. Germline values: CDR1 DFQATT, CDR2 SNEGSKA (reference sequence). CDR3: CSARNSLRLSGAPLHF. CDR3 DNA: TGCAGTGCTAGAAATTCCCTTCGATTATCAGGGGCACCCCTCCACTTT.

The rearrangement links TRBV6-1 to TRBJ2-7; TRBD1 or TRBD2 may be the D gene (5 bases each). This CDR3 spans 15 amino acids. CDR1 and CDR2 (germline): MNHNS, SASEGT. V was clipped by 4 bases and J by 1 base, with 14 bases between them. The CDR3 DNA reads TGTGCCAGCAGTGCCGAGGGGCGGAGGTCCTACGAGCAGTACTTC. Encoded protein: CASSAEGRRSYEQYF.

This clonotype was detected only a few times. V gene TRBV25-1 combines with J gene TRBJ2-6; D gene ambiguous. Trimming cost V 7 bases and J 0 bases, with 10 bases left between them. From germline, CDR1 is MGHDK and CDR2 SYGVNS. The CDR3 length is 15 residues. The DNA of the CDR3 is TGTGCCAGCACCTCATCGGTCTCTGGGGCCAACGTCCTGACTTTC. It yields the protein CASTSSVSGANVLTF.

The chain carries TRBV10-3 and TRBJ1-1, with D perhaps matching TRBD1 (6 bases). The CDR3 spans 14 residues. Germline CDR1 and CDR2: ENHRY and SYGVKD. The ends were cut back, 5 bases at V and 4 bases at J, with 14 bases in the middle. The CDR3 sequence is CAISSTGSATEAFF. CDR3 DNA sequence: TGTGCCATCAGTTCCACAGGGTCTGCCACTGAAGCTTTCTTT.

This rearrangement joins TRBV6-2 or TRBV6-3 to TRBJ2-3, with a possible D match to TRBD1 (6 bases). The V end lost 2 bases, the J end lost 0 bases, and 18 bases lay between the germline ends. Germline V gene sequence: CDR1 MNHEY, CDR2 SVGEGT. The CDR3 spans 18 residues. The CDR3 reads CASSYPIPTGSSTDTQYF. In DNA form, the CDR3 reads TGTGCCAGCAGTTACCCCATACCGACAGGATCAAGCACAGATACGCAGTATTTT.